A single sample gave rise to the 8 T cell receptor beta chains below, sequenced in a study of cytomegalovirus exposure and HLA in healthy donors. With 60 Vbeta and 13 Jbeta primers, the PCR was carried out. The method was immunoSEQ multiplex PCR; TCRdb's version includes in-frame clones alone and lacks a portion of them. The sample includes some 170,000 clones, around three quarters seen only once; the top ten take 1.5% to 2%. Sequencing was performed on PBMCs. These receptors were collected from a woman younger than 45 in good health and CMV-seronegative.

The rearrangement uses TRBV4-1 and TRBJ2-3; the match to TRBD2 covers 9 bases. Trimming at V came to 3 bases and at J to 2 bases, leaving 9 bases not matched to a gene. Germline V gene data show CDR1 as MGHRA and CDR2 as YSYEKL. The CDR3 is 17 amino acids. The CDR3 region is CASSQVVAGVFTDTQYF. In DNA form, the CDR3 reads TGCGCCAGCAGCCAGGTCGTAGCGGGAGTTTTCACAGATACGCAGTATTTT.

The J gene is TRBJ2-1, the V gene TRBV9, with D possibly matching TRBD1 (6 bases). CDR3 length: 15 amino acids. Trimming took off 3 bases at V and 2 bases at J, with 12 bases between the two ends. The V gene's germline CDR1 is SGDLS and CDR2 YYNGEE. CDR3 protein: CASSADGGAYNEQFF. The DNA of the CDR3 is TGTGCCAGCAGCGCCGATGGGGGCGCCTACAATGAGCAGTTCTTC.

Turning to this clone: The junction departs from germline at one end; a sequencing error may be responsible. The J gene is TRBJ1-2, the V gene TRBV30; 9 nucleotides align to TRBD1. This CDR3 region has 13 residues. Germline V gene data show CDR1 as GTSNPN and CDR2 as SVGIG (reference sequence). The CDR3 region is CAWSPGTGQGYPF. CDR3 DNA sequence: TGTGCCTGGAGCCCTGGGACAGGGCAAGGCTACCCCTTC.

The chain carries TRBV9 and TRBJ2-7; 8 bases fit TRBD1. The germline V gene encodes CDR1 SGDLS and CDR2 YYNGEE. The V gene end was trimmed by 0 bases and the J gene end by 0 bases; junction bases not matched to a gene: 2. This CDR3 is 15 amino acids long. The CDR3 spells CASSVGDRSSYEQYF. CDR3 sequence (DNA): TGTGCCAGCAGCGTAGGGGACAGGAGCTCCTACGAGCAGTACTTC.

The CDR3 nucleotides are TGTGCCAGCATTAGGGACAGGGCCGGCGGTAACACTGAAGCTTTCTTT. Translated, it gives CASIRDRAGGNTEAFF. The V call is TRBV2, the J call TRBJ1-1; TRBD1 matches 9 bases. The CDR3 is 16 residues long. J was trimmed by 2 bases and V by 7 bases; bases with no gene match: 11. Germline V gene lookup returns CDR1 SNHLY and CDR2 FYNNEI. The entire variable domain, with the rest obtained from reference TRBV2 and TRBJ1-1, is as follows: EPEVTQTPSHQVTQMGQEVILRCVPISNHLYFYWYRQILGQKVEFLVSFYNNEISEKSEIFDDQFSVERPDGSNFTLKIRSTKLEDSAMYFCASIRDRAGGNTEAFFGQGTRLTVV.

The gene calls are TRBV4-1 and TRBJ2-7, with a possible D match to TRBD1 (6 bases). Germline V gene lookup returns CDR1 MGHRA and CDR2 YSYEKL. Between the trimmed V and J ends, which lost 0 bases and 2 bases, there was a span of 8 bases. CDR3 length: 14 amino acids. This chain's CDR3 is CASSQEDRTYEQYF. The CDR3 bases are TGCGCCAGCAGCCAAGAAGACAGGACCTACGAGCAGTACTTC.

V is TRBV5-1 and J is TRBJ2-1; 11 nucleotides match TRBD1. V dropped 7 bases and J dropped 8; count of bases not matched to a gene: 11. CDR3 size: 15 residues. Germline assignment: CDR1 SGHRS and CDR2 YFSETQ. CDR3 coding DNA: TGCGCCAGCGGGGGTCTGGGACAGGGGGGGGATGAGCAGTTCTTC. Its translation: CASGGLGQGGDEQFF.

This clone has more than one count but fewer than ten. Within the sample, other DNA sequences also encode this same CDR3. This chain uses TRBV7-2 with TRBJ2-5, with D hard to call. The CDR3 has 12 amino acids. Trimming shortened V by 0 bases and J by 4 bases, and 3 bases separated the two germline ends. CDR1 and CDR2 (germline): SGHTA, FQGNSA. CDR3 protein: CASSLARETQYF. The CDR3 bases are TGTGCCAGCAGCTTAGCGCGAGAGACCCAGTACTTC.